This T cell receptor beta chain was retrieved from a study of blood T cell repertoires in COVID-19. Looking at the study overall: Both acute and convalescent COVID-19 samples were obtained from the United States, Italy and Spain. PBMCs, B-cell-depleted T cells, or T cells were the source of the cDNA or gDNA that made up the material.

Under the authors' procedure: The authors estimated nucleated cell counts from reference gene primer amplification. Sequencing used immunoSEQ multiplex PCR; TCRdb keeps in-frame clones, though not all of them. Clone size and V and J calls were adopted from that table, with D and trimming inferred from the DNA. This sample carries around 250,000 clones, approximately 87% of them seen once, and the ten largest clones take 6.2%. Germline-derived CDR1 and CDR2 are PRHDT and FYEKMQ (reference sequence). The CDR3 length is 13 residues. Deletions cut 5 bases from V and 5 bases from J, with 12 bases between.

The gene calls are TRBV13 and TRBJ2-5; D may be TRBD2 (5 bases). This TCR was recovered from a man aged 60 to 69 with acute or convalescent COVID-19. Sequencing was done on a sample of peripheral blood. The CDR3 DNA reads TGTGCCAGCAGCACCCGCAGAGGGGAGACCCAGTACTTC. This gives the protein CASSTRRGETQYF.